This T cell receptor (beta chain) was profiled in a study of shared clonotypes between healthy human individuals. Notes on the study in general: Across a handful of donors, naive CD4 shared about 5%, naive CD8 about 3.2%, memory CD4 about 2.4%, memory CD8 approximately 0.4%.

Sequencing was at deep level. The genomic DNA of each subset was split evenly across several immunoSEQ plates. The data were produced by immunoSEQ multiplex PCR, yet TCRdb's version contains in-frame clones alone and is incomplete. This table holds some 1 million clones, around 76% found once. Points on this clone: The antigen is unknown.

Within Nashville, Tennessee resided all donors, each a Caucasian adult. CDR3 size: 15 residues. Germline CDR1 and CDR2: SGHRS and YFSETQ. V lost 0 bases to trimming and J lost 5 bases; unmatched junction nucleotides: 5. The chain employs TRBV5-1 and TRBJ2-7, with 10 bases fitting TRBD2. This receptor was obtained from a man between 18 and 35 years old in good health. Material for sequencing was memory CD4+ T cells sorted from blood. Indicated subset: CD45RA-negative fraction. The CDR3 DNA reads as TGCGCCAGCAGCTTGGGGGGAGGGACTAGCGACGAGCAGTACTTC. It encodes CASSLGGGTSDEQYF.